The 8 T cell receptor beta chains listed next were all sequenced from one sample in a study of PD-1 blockade in classical Hodgkin lymphoma. Time point: newly diagnosed, previously untreated cHL patient sample. Generated by immunoSEQ multiplex PCR, the TCRdb table keeps only in-frame clones and is missing some. The sample yields some 49,000 clones, roughly 88% seen once. Input material: peripheral blood mononuclear cells (PBMCs). These receptors were obtained from a human donor with classical Hodgkin lymphoma.

This rearrangement joins TRBV18 to TRBJ2-3, with no clear D. Trimming cost V 5 bases and J 1 base, with 10 bases left between them. Germline V gene sequence: CDR1 KGHSH, CDR2 LQKENI. The CDR3 runs 14 residues. Written as DNA, the CDR3 is TGTGCCAGCTCAGTTCATAAGGGCACAGATACGCAGTATTTT. Its translation: CASSVHKGTDTQYF.

Here the CDR3 reads CASGDSTSGANVLTF. The CDR3 DNA sequence: TGTGCCAGCGGAGACAGCACTTCTGGGGCCAACGTCCTGACTTTC. V and J are TRBV27 and TRBJ2-6; D might be TRBD1 (5 bases). Germline values: CDR1 MNHEY, CDR2 SMNVEV (reference sequence). V was shortened by 8 bases and J by 1 base, with 12 bases between the two germline ends. This CDR3 region has 15 residues.

The chain carries TRBV11-3 and TRBJ2-1, with D hard to call. The CDR3 sequence is 13 residues long. The germline gives CDR1 SGHNT, CDR2 YENEEA. V was shortened by 4 bases and J by 3 bases, with 7 bases between the two germline ends. The DNA of the CDR3 is TGTGCCAGCAGCTCCCTCAACTACAATGAGCAGTTCTTC. The encoded protein is CASSSLNYNEQFF.

V usage is TRBV7-9 and J usage is TRBJ1-1; no definite D call. Germline CDR1 is SEHNR and CDR2 is FQNEAQ (reference sequence). The V gene lost 1 base and the J gene lost 0 bases, with 9 bases spanning the gap. The CDR3 consists of 15 residues. The CDR3 sequence: CASSLGRTMNTEAFF. CDR3 nucleotides: TGTGCCAGCAGCTTAGGACGGACCATGAACACTGAAGCTTTCTTT.

This clone was observed a handful of times. Within the sample, other DNA sequences also encode this same CDR3. V is TRBV5-6 and J is TRBJ1-5; D might be TRBD1 (5 bases). CDR1 SGHDT and CDR2 YYEEEE come from the germline V gene. The CDR3 covers 12 residues. The V gene lost 2 bases and the J gene lost 7 bases, with 7 bases spanning the gap. CDR3 in amino acids: CASSLQDQPQHF. In nucleotides, the CDR3 is TGTGCCAGCAGCTTACAGGACCAGCCCCAGCATTTT.

CDR3 region: CASSSRDSANEQFF. CDR3 bases: TGTGCCAGCAGTTCCCGGGACAGTGCGAATGAGCAGTTCTTC. The J gene is TRBJ2-1, the V gene TRBV27, with 7 nucleotides matching TRBD1. Germline values: CDR1 MNHEY, CDR2 SMNVEV (reference sequence). The CDR3 consists of 14 residues. The V gene end was trimmed by 4 bases and the J gene end by 7 bases; junction bases not matched to a gene: 7.

To note about this clone: Other DNA sequences within the sample encode an identical CDR3. The V call is TRBV27, the J call TRBJ2-1, with a weak D call TRBD1 (5 bases). This CDR3 spans 15 amino acids. Germline CDR1 reads MNHEY; CDR2 reads SMNVEV (reference sequence). The V end lost 1 base, the J end lost 6 bases, and 13 bases lay between the germline ends. The CDR3: CASSLLGRPRNEQFF. In nucleotides, the CDR3 is TGTGCCAGCAGTTTATTGGGGCGGCCTCGCAATGAGCAGTTCTTC.

J is TRBJ2-1 and V is TRBV28; D is unresolved. Germline V gene sequence: CDR1 MDHEN, CDR2 SYDVKM. The CDR3 spans 12 residues. V was clipped by 6 bases and J by 4 bases, with 7 bases between them. The CDR3 region has the DNA TGTGCCAGCAGCCGGGCGTACAATGAGCAGTTCTTC. Amino acid sequence: CASSRAYNEQFF.